The T cell receptor (beta chain) described here comes from a study of molecular identifiers for immune sequencing clone quantification. Each CDR3 protein gets one entry after TCRdb re-called the PCR reads with MiXCR. The data hold some 100,000 distinct CDR3 sequences, with 35% to 40% observed a single time. CDR1 and CDR2 from the germline V gene are MGHRA and YSYEKL. This CDR3 spans 16 amino acids. V lost 1 base and J lost 7, with 17 bases in between. This clonotype showed up just once. This sequence may be a read error, since a much larger clone differs from it by one base. Source material: naive CD8+ T cells from blood, with Jurkat cell RNA spiked in. The subset was: FACS-sorted CD8+CD4-CCR7+CD45RA+ naive T cells. The rearrangement uses TRBV4-1 and TRBJ1-5, with TRBD1 as a possible D gene (6 bases). This clonotype was obtained from a human donor in good health. Some libraries in this study had Jurkat cell RNA spiked in. The CDR3 spells CASSQGGGRDKQPQHF. The CDR3 bases are TGCGCCAGCAGCCAAGGCGGAGGCAGGGACAAGCAGCCCCAGCATTTT.